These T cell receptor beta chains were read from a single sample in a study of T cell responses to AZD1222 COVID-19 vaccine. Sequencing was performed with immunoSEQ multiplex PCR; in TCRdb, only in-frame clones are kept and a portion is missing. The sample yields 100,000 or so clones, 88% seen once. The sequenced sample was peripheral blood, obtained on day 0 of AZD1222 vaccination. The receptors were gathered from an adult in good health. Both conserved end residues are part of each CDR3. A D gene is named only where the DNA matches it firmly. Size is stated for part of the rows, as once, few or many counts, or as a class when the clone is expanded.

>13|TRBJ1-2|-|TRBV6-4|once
CASSEGGSLGYTF
TGTGCCAGCAGTGAAGGGGGATCGCTTGGCTACACCTTC
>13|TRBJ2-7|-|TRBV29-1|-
CSVEGASAYEQYF
TGCAGCGTTGAGGGAGCCTCTGCCTACGAGCAGTACTTC
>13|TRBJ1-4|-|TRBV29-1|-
CSVGGARGEKLFF
TGCAGCGTTGGAGGGGCCAGGGGAGAAAAACTGTTTTTT
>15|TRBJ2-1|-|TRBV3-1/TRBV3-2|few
CASSQDRQRSDEQFF
TGTGCCAGCAGCCAAGATCGTCAGCGTTCCGATGAGCAGTTCTTC
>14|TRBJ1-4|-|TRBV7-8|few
CASSNRDIGEKLFF
TGTGCCAGCAGCAACCGGGACATCGGTGAAAAACTGTTTTTT
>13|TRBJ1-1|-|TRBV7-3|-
CASSLLTNTEAFF
TGTGCCAGCAGCTTACTAACGAACACTGAAGCTTTCTTT
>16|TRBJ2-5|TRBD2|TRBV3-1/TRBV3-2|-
CASSPGLAGGRETQYF
TGTGCCAGCAGCCCTGGACTAGCGGGGGGGCGGGAGACCCAGTACTTC
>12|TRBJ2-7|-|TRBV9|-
CASSVGPGEQYF
TGTGCCAGCAGCGTGGGGCCCGGGGAGCAGTACTTC
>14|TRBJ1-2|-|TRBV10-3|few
CAISAPGQTYGYTF
TGTGCCATCAGTGCCCCGGGGCAAACATATGGCTACACCTTC
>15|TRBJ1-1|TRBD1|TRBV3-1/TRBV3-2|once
CASSLWDRLGTEAFF
TGTGCCAGCAGCCTTTGGGACAGGCTGGGCACTGAAGCTTTCTTT
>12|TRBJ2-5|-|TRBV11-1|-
CASTPSPETQYF
TGTGCCAGCACCCCCAGCCCAGAGACCCAGTACTTC
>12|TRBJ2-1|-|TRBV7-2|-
CASSLGVKEQFF
TGTGCCAGCAGCTTAGGGGTGAAAGAGCAGTTCTTC
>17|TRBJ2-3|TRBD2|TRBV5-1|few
CASSSKTSGGNTDTQYF
TGCGCCAGCAGCTCAAAGACTAGCGGGGGAAACACAGATACGCAGTATTTT
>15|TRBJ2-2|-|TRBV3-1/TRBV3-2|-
CASSLTGAYTGELFF
TGTGCCAGCTCCTTAACGGGGGCTTACACCGGGGAGCTGTTTTTT
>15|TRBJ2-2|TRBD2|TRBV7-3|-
CASSHSGGRPGELFF
TGTGCCAGCAGCCATAGCGGGGGGAGACCCGGGGAGCTGTTTTTT
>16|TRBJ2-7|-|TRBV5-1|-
CASSLAAGAGRYEQYF
TGCGCCAGCAGCTTGGCCGCAGGGGCCGGGAGATACGAGCAGTACTTC
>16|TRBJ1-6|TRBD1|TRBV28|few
CASSLNIQGYNSPLHF
TGTGCCAGCAGCTTGAATATACAGGGGTATAATTCACCCCTCCACTTT
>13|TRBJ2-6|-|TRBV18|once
CASSTSGANVLTF
TGTGCCAGCTCTACCTCTGGGGCCAACGTCCTGACTTTC
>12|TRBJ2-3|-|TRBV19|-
CASTSRGDTQYF
TGTGCCAGTACATCGAGGGGAGATACGCAGTATTTT
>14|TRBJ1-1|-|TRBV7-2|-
CASSPGTTNTEAFF
TGTGCCAGCAGCCCCGGAACGACGAACACTGAAGCTTTCTTT
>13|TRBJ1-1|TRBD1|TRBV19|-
CASTGTGNFEAFF
TGTGCCAGTACTGGGACAGGTAATTTTGAAGCTTTCTTT
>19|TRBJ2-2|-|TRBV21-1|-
CASSKRLAGVPANTGELFF
TGTGCCAGCAGCAAGCGGCTAGCGGGGGTTCCCGCGAACACCGGGGAGCTGTTTTTT
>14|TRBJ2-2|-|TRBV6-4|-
CASSAGGQNGELFF
TGTGCCAGCAGTGCAGGGGGGCAGAACGGGGAGCTGTTTTTT
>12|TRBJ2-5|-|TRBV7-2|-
CASSQPQETQYF
TGTGCCAGCAGCCAACCCCAAGAGACCCAGTACTTC
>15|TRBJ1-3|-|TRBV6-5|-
CAGGEVGYAGNTIYF
TGTGCCGGGGGGGAGGTGGGGTACGCTGGAAACACCATATATTTT
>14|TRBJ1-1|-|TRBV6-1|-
CASSEGPAEAEAFF
TGTGCCAGCAGTGAAGGACCGGCGGAGGCTGAAGCTTTCTTT
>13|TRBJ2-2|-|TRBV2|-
CASSRARTGELFF
TGTGCCAGCTCGAGGGCAAGGACCGGGGAGCTGTTTTTT
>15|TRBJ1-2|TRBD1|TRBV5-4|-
CASSWTITGGGGYTF
TGTGCCAGCAGCTGGACTATTACAGGGGGCGGCGGCTACACCTTC
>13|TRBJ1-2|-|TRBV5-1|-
CASSLDGDYGYTF
TGCGCCAGCAGCTTGGATGGTGACTATGGCTACACCTTC
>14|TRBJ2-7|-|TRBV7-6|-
CASSYGPSNYEQYF
TGTGCCAGCAGCTATGGGCCTTCGAACTACGAGCAGTACTTC
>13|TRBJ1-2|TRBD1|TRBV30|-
CAWRTTGSYGYTF
TGTGCCTGGAGAACGACAGGGAGCTATGGCTACACCTTC
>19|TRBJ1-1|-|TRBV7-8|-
CASSLASAGLRGLITEAFF
TGTGCCAGCAGCTTAGCGTCCGCTGGTCTAAGGGGATTAATCACTGAAGCTTTCTTT
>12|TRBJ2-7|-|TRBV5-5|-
CASSLVTYEQYF
TGTGCCAGCAGCTTGGTCACATACGAGCAGTACTTC
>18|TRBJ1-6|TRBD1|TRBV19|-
CASSTDRVGFSYNSPLHF
TGTGCCAGTAGTACGGACAGGGTAGGATTCTCCTATAATTCACCCCTCCACTTT
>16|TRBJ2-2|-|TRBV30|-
CAWSEPRPGQSGELFF
TGTGCCTGGAGTGAGCCTAGGCCCGGCCAGAGCGGGGAGCTGTTTTTT
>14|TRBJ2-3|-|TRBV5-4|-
CASSWGASEDTQYF
TGTGCCAGCAGCTGGGGGGCCTCCGAGGATACGCAGTATTTT
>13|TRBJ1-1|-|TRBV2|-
CASSEVLNTEAFF
TGTGCCAGCAGCGAAGTTCTGAACACTGAAGCTTTCTTT
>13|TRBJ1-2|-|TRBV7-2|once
CASSLDSFYGYTF
TGTGCCAGCAGCTTAGACAGTTTTTATGGCTACACCTTC
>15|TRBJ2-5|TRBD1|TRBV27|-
CASSLFRTGAETQYF
TGTGCCAGCAGTTTATTCCGGACAGGGGCTGAGACCCAGTACTTC
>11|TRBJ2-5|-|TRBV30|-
CALAVSETQYF
TGTGCATTGGCGGTTTCGGAGACCCAGTACTTC
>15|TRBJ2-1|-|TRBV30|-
CAWTVLRGAINEQFF
TGTGCCTGGACGGTGTTAAGGGGCGCCATCAATGAGCAGTTCTTC
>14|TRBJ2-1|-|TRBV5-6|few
CASRRQGSYNEQFF
TGTGCCAGCAGGAGGCAGGGGTCCTACAATGAGCAGTTCTTC
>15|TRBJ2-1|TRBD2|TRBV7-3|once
CATHGLAAQRDEQFF
TGTGCCACCCACGGACTAGCGGCGCAAAGGGATGAGCAGTTCTTC
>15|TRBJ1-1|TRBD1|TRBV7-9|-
CASSFSGDRGSEAFF
TGTGCCAGCAGCTTCTCAGGGGACAGGGGCTCTGAAGCTTTCTTT
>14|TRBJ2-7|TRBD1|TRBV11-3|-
CASSSGTGNYEQYF
TGTGCCAGCAGCTCGGGGACAGGGAACTACGAGCAGTACTTC
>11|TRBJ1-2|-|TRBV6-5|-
CASSQGRGYTF
TGTGCCAGCTCCCAGGGACGTGGCTACACCTTC
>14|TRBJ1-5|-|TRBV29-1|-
CSVGDRAFGQPQHF
TGCAGCGTGGGGGACCGGGCCTTCGGGCAGCCCCAGCATTTT
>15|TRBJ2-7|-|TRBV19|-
CASSRDRTASYEQYF
TGTGCCAGTAGTAGGGACCGCACCGCTTCCTACGAGCAGTACTTC
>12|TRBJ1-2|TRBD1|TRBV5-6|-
CASRLTGLGYTF
TGTGCCAGCAGGCTGACAGGGTTAGGCTACACCTTC
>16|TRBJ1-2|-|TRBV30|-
CAWSPKRRVLNYGYTF
TGTGCCTGGAGTCCGAAACGGCGGGTTCTTAACTATGGCTACACCTTC
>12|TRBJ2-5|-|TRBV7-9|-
CASSSDQETQYF
TGTGCCAGCAGCTCCGATCAAGAGACCCAGTACTTC
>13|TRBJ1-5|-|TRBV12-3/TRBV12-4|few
CASSFLGGQPQHF
TGTGCCAGCAGTTTTTTAGGGGGTCAGCCCCAGCATTTT
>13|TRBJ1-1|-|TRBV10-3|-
CAISESTDTEAFF
TGTGCCATCAGTGAGTCGACGGACACTGAAGCTTTCTTT
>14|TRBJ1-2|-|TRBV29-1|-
CSVLMEAGGYGYTF
TGCAGCGTTCTCATGGAAGCGGGCGGCTATGGCTACACCTTC
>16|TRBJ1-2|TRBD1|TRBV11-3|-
CASSFLSGQVNYGYTF
TGTGCCAGCAGCTTCCTGTCGGGACAGGTTAACTATGGCTACACCTTC
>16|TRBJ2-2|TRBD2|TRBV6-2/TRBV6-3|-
CASSQSGGASTGELFF
TGTGCCAGCAGTCAAAGCGGGGGGGCCTCCACCGGGGAGCTGTTTTTT
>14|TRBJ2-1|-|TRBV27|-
CASTRAGPFNEQFF
TGTGCCAGCACTCGCGCAGGACCGTTCAATGAGCAGTTCTTC